Below are 16 T cell receptor beta chains sequenced from a single sample in a study of cytomegalovirus exposure and HLA in healthy donors. Profiling relied on immunoSEQ multiplex PCR, and the TCRdb table lists in-frame clones only, not all of them. The sample lists around 190,000 clones, 86% seen once, with approximately 7% in the top ten. The sequenced sample was PBMCs. These receptors were collected from a man aged 30 to 39 in good health and CMV-seropositive.

The gene calls are TRBV13 and TRBJ2-7, with D perhaps TRBD2 (7 bases). V was pared by 6 bases and J by 5 bases, with 20 bases between. This CDR3 spans 15 amino acids. Germline values: CDR1 PRHDT, CDR2 FYEKMQ (reference sequence). The CDR3 is CASSYRGGRWDEQYF. CDR3 DNA sequence: TGTGCCAGCAGTTATAGGGGGGGGCGCTGGGACGAGCAGTACTTC.

This clone has ten or more counts. This sequence joins TRBV7-6 and TRBJ1-5, with TRBD1 as a possible D gene (6 bases). With 8 bases removed from V and 0 bases from J, the gap between germline ends came to 11 bases. Germline CDR1 SGHVS, CDR2 FNYEAQ. This CDR3 has 14 amino acids. CDR3 region: CASSTGFSNQPQHF. The CDR3 bases are TGTGCCAGCTCAACAGGGTTTAGCAATCAGCCCCAGCATTTT.

This clone came up once. The chain is built from TRBV28 and TRBJ2-7, with 10 bases fitting TRBD1. J lost 3 bases, V lost 4 bases, and 6 bases had no gene match. This CDR3 has 15 amino acids. CDR1 and CDR2 from the germline V gene are MDHEN and SYDVKM. The CDR3 region has the DNA TGTGCCAGCAGTTACGGAGGGACAGGGGTCTACGAGCAGTACTTC. This translates into CASSYGGTGVYEQYF.

The J gene is TRBJ2-7, the V gene TRBV4-1, with D tentatively TRBD2 (5 bases). Germline V gene sequence: CDR1 MGHRA, CDR2 YSYEKL. Trimming pared 1 base from V and 0 bases from J, leaving 10 bases between. The CDR3 covers 15 residues. The CDR3 spells CASSQATGSSYEQYF. DNA for the CDR3: TGCGCCAGCAGCCAAGCCACGGGGAGCTCCTACGAGCAGTACTTC.

In this sample, this clone turned up once. The V gene is TRBV6-5, the J gene TRBJ1-1, with 8 bases identical to TRBD1. Germline loops: CDR1 MNHEY, CDR2 SVGAGI. CDR3 size: 15 residues. The V and J ends lost 0 bases and 3 bases, in that order; junction bases with no gene match: 3. CDR3 loop: CASSYSGRGHTEAFF. DNA of the CDR3: TGTGCCAGCAGTTACTCGGGCAGGGGGCACACTGAAGCTTTCTTT.

The chain recombines TRBV6-5 with TRBJ2-1; D gene uncertain. Germline CDR1 and CDR2: MNHEY and SVGAGI. This CDR3 comprises 13 residues. Trimming removed 4 bases at V and 5 bases at J, with 9 bases between. Here the CDR3 reads CASSLNLNNEQFF. Written as DNA, the CDR3 is TGTGCCAGCAGTTTGAACTTAAACAATGAGCAGTTCTTC.

The chain recombines TRBV4-1 with TRBJ2-6; the match to TRBD1 covers 8 bases. The germline V gene has CDR1 MGHRA and CDR2 YSYEKL. Germline trimming cut 5 bases from V and 4 bases from J; bases unmatched to any gene: 7. The CDR3 has 16 residues. The CDR3 nucleotides read TGCGCCAGCAGCGCGCAGGGGGCTGGCGGGGCCAACGTCCTGACTTTC. Translation: CASSAQGAGGANVLTF.

This sequence joins TRBV7-2 and TRBJ2-1; 7 bases align to TRBD1. Trimming took 4 bases from V and 4 from J; bases not matched to a gene: 13. This CDR3 contains 17 residues. Germline CDR1 is SGHTA and CDR2 is FQGNSA. CDR3 nucleotide sequence: TGTGCCAGCAGCTCTAGTTCGACAGGGACCCTATACAATGAGCAGTTCTTC. This codes for CASSSSSTGTLYNEQFF.

The table lists this clone with a few counts. CDR3 nucleotides: TGCGCCAGCAGCCAGGGCAAAGTGGGGTGGAACATTCAGTACTTC. This translates into CASSQGKVGWNIQYF. V usage is TRBV4-1 and J usage is TRBJ2-4; D remains ambiguous. The V and J ends lost 3 bases and 7 bases respectively, with 16 bases between them. CDR1 and CDR2 (germline): MGHRA, YSYEKL. The CDR3 sequence is 15 residues long.

The chain is built from TRBV7-8 and TRBJ2-7; D ambiguous. V was trimmed by 5 bases and J by 3 bases, leaving 11 bases between them. The CDR3 consists of 13 residues. The germline CDR1 and CDR2 sequences are SGHVS and FQNEAQ. This CDR3 reads CASSPRTGYEQYF. The CDR3 DNA reads as TGTGCCAGCAGCCCCCGGACCGGCTACGAGCAGTACTTC.

This clone has just one count. The V gene is TRBV4-3, the J gene TRBJ2-2, with 7 nucleotides matching TRBD1. The ends lost 3 bases at V and 3 bases at J; junction bases unmatched: 7. Germline V CDR1 and CDR2: LGHNA, YSLEER. The CDR3 has 16 amino acids. The CDR3 protein is CASSHLTGSDTGELFF. The CDR3 DNA is TGCGCCAGCAGCCACCTGACAGGGAGTGACACCGGGGAGCTGTTTTTT.

V gene TRBV27 combines with J gene TRBJ2-1; 12 bases map to TRBD2. CDR3 length equals 15 residues. Trimming at V came to 2 bases and at J to 9 bases, leaving 5 bases not matched to a gene. The germline gives CDR1 MNHEY, CDR2 SMNVEV (reference sequence). The CDR3 nucleotides are TGTGCCAGCAGTTTAACTAGCGGGGGGAGAGGTGAGCAGTTCTTC. The encoded protein is CASSLTSGGRGEQFF.

The DNA of the CDR3 is TGTGCCAGCAGTGAGGAAAGACAGTGGAGGGATCAGCCCCAGCATTTT. It codes for CASSEERQWRDQPQHF. The chain uses TRBV6-1 and TRBJ1-5; a possible D gene is TRBD1 (5 bases). V was trimmed by 3 bases and J by 5 bases, leaving 17 bases between them. CDR3 size: 16 residues. Per the germline V gene, CDR1 is MNHNS and CDR2 is SASEGT.

The sample holds a few counts of this clone. The V gene is TRBV6-5, the J gene TRBJ2-2; the D call may be TRBD1 or TRBD2 (5 bases each). CDR1 and CDR2 (germline): MNHEY, SVGAGI. CDR3 size: 13 residues. The CDR3 DNA sequence: TGTGGCACGGGGCGGGCCATGGCCGGGGAGCTGTTTTTT. Protein sequence: CGTGRAMAGELFF.

The rearrangement links TRBV5-1 to TRBJ2-2; D remains unclear. CDR3 length: 14 amino acids. V lost 4 bases to trimming and J lost 4 bases, with 11 bases between them. Germline V gives CDR1 SGHRS, CDR2 YFSETQ. Here the CDR3 reads CASSTRPSTGELFF. CDR3 nucleotide sequence: TGCGCCAGCAGCACACGCCCCAGCACCGGGGAGCTGTTTTTT.

In DNA, the CDR3 is TGCGCCAGCAGCTTGGGTGGAGCGGGTTATTACGAGCAGTACTTC. Its translation: CASSLGGAGYYEQYF. The chain couples TRBV5-1 to TRBJ2-7; tentatively, D is TRBD2 (6 bases). This CDR3 has 15 residues. From germline, CDR1 is SGHRS and CDR2 YFSETQ. Between the trimmed V and J ends, which lost 0 bases and 4 bases, there was a span of 14 bases.